These T cell receptor beta chains were read from a single sample in a study of response to subunit inactivated influenza vaccine. One entry per CDR3 protein results from TCRdb running MiXCR on the RT-PCR reads. Of 450,000 to 600,000 distinct CDR3 sequences in the sample, approximately 7.1% were seen once. The starting material was PBMCs from blood, obtained less than 30 months after vaccination. Receptor source: a man between 50 and 69 years old who received an inactivated influenza vaccine. Each CDR3 is given with its conserved first and last residue. A D gene is named only where the DNA matches it firmly. Expanded clones get a size class; other rows say once, few or many, or leave the size out.

>-|TRBJ2-5|-|TRBV6-5
CASSYRGDKGETQYF
TGTGCCAGCAGTTACCGTGGCGACAAAGGAGAGACCCAGTACTTC
>-|TRBJ1-4|-|TRBV24-1
CATTGLRLASTNEKLFF
TGTGCCACCACAGGGCTCCGGTTAGCATCGACTAATGAAAAACTGTTTTTT
>-|TRBJ1-3|few|TRBV4-3
CASSQEGQNSGNTIYF
TGCGCCAGCAGCCAAGAGGGACAAAACTCTGGAAACACCATATATTTT
>-|TRBJ2-2|many|TRBV5-5
CASSLAVTGELFF
TGTGCCAGCAGCTTGGCTGTCACCGGGGAGCTGTTTTTT
>-|TRBJ2-1|many|TRBV6-2/TRBV6-3
CASSGPIYNEQFF
TGTGCCAGCAGTGGACCGATTTACAATGAGCAGTTCTTC
>-|TRBJ2-2|many|TRBV28
CASKEQGLNTGELFF
TGTGCCAGCAAGGAACAGGGTCTTAACACCGGGGAGCTGTTTTTT
>-|TRBJ1-2|many|TRBV5-1
CASRRAPNYGYTF
TGCGCCAGCAGGAGGGCACCAAACTATGGCTACACCTTC
>TRBD2|TRBJ2-1|many|TRBV14
CASSQPSNWRGSYNEQFF
TGTGCCAGCAGCCAACCGAGCAACTGGCGGGGGAGCTACAATGAGCAGTTCTTC
>-|TRBJ2-7|few|TRBV27
CASSFFRGLAYEQYF
TGTGCCAGCAGTTTCTTCAGAGGGTTGGCCTACGAGCAGTACTTC
>TRBD1|TRBJ2-6|few|TRBV5-1
CASSLGGQGILSGANVLTF
TGCGCCAGCAGCTTGGGGGGACAGGGAATTCTCTCTGGGGCCAACGTCCTGACTTTC
>-|TRBJ2-1|few|TRBV4-3
CASSQPAGAGSYNEQFF
TGCGCCAGCAGCCAACCGGCGGGGGCCGGCTCCTACAATGAGCAGTTCTTC
>TRBD2|TRBJ2-1|many|TRBV28
CASVGMGGGEYNEQFF
TGTGCCAGCGTTGGAATGGGCGGGGGAGAATACAATGAGCAGTTCTTC
>-|TRBJ1-2|-|TRBV28
CASSFHREVYGYTF
TGTGCCAGCAGTTTTCACAGGGAGGTCTATGGCTACACCTTC
>TRBD2|TRBJ2-7|-|TRBV12-3/TRBV12-4
CASSREAASYEQYF
TGTGCCAGCAGCCGGGAGGCCGCCTCCTACGAGCAGTACTTC
>TRBD1|TRBJ1-2|many|TRBV25-1
CASSDRQGYVYGYTF
TGTGCCAGCAGTGACCGACAGGGTTATGTCTATGGCTACACCTTC
>TRBD2|TRBJ2-2|-|TRBV7-8
CASRKTSGGGELFF
TGTGCCAGCAGGAAGACTAGCGGGGGGGGGGAGCTGTTTTTT
>-|TRBJ1-6|few|TRBV20-1
CSAMDTANSPLHF
TGCAGTGCTATGGACACAGCGAATTCACCCCTCCACTTT
>TRBD1|TRBJ1-1|many|TRBV12-3/TRBV12-4
CASHSPGQGRTEAFF
TGTGCCAGCCACTCCCCGGGACAGGGAAGGACTGAAGCTTTCTTT
>-|TRBJ1-2|-|TRBV28
CASSFGGSEGYTF
TGTGCCAGCAGTTTCGGAGGGTCGGAGGGCTACACCTTC
>TRBD2|TRBJ2-5|-|TRBV7-8
CASSYRTSGRQETQYF
TGTGCCAGCAGTTACCGGACTAGCGGACGACAAGAGACCCAGTACTTC
>-|TRBJ2-7|-|TRBV20-1
CSARKVGASYEQYF
TGCAGTGCTAGAAAAGTGGGGGCATCCTACGAGCAGTACTTC
>-|TRBJ1-6|-|TRBV28
CASSSPLRNSPLHF
TGTGCCAGCAGTTCACCCCTCCGAAATTCACCCCTCCACTTT
>-|TRBJ1-1|many|TRBV12-3/TRBV12-4
CASSLVGNEAFF
TGTGCCAGCAGTTTAGTGGGAAATGAAGCTTTCTTT
>TRBD2|TRBJ2-1|few|TRBV20-1
CSASSRGFPLNNEQFF
TGCAGTGCTAGTTCGCGGGGGTTTCCTCTCAACAATGAGCAGTTCTTC
>-|TRBJ2-1|few|TRBV6-4
CASSEDPRGEQFF
TGTGCCAGCAGTGAGGACCCGAGGGGTGAGCAGTTCTTC
>TRBD1|TRBJ1-1|-|TRBV6-1
CASSRPGTGQPFF
TGTGCCAGCAGTCGACCCGGGACAGGGCAACCTTTCTTT
>TRBD1|TRBJ2-7|few|TRBV20-1
CSARGQGGRYEQYF
TGCAGTGCTAGAGGACAGGGTGGGCGCTACGAGCAGTACTTC
>TRBD1|TRBJ2-6|many|TRBV7-2
CASSSGTGVSSGANVLTF
TGTGCCAGCAGCTCCGGGACAGGAGTAAGCTCTGGGGCCAACGTCCTGACTTTC
>-|TRBJ2-1|few|TRBV14
CASSRGASGPYNEQFF
TGTGCCAGCAGCCGGGGGGCTAGCGGACCCTACAATGAGCAGTTCTTC
>TRBD1|TRBJ1-6|few|TRBV20-1
CSARRQGRNSPLHF
TGCAGTGCTAGACGACAGGGCCGTAATTCACCCCTCCACTTT
>-|TRBJ1-5|many|TRBV20-1
CSAREGGGDQPQHF
TGCAGTGCTAGAGAGGGCGGGGGCGATCAGCCCCAGCATTTT
>-|TRBJ2-3|few|TRBV29-1
CSVEAAGRDTQYF
TGCAGCGTTGAAGCGGCGGGAAGAGATACGCAGTATTTT
>-|TRBJ1-1|-|TRBV20-1
CSASLNRAVEAFF
TGCAGTGCTAGTTTGAACAGGGCTGTTGAAGCTTTCTTT
>-|TRBJ2-7|few|TRBV28
CASSLGRNEQYF
TGTGCCAGCAGCCTTGGTCGGAACGAGCAGTACTTC
>TRBD1|TRBJ2-7|-|TRBV3-1
CASSRRQGPDEQYF
TGTGCCAGCAGCCGACGACAGGGGCCCGACGAGCAGTACTTC
>-|TRBJ2-7|few|TRBV6-1
CASSPYSGSSYEQYF
TGTGCCAGCAGCCCCTATAGCGGTAGCTCCTACGAGCAGTACTTC
>TRBD1|TRBJ1-1|few|TRBV7-9
CASSLNRGLNTEAFF
TGTGCCAGCAGCTTAAACAGGGGCCTGAACACTGAAGCTTTCTTT
>-|TRBJ2-3|-|TRBV12-3/TRBV12-4
CASSSGAGLSTDTQYF
TGTGCCAGCAGTTCCGGGGCGGGCCTTAGCACAGATACGCAGTATTTT
>-|TRBJ1-1|many|TRBV7-2
CASSRTTMNTEAFF
TGTGCCAGCAGCCGGACAACCATGAACACTGAAGCTTTCTTT
>-|TRBJ2-2|many|TRBV18
CASSPEQIGELFF
TGTGCCAGCTCACCAGAGCAGATCGGGGAGCTGTTTTTT
>-|TRBJ2-7|many|TRBV7-6
CASSRLDRSYEQYF
TGTGCCAGCAGCCGATTGGACAGATCCTACGAGCAGTACTTC
>-|TRBJ2-1|few|TRBV24-1
CATSDFDAASSVSYNEQFF
TGTGCCACCAGTGATTTTGATGCTGCTTCTAGCGTTTCCTACAATGAGCAGTTCTTC
>-|TRBJ2-1|few|TRBV28
CASSSLPDSYNEQFF
TGTGCCAGCAGTTCCCTCCCGGACAGCTACAATGAGCAGTTCTTC
>-|TRBJ2-2|many|TRBV18
CASSPQLTNTGELFF
TGTGCCAGCTCACCACAACTTACCAACACCGGGGAGCTGTTTTTT
>-|TRBJ1-5|many|TRBV4-1
CASSQGAEPQHF
TGCGCCAGCAGCCAAGGGGCGGAGCCCCAGCATTTT
>TRBD2|TRBJ2-3|few|TRBV5-1
CASSKQRERLTDTQYF
TGCGCCAGCAGCAAGCAGCGGGAGAGACTCACAGATACGCAGTATTTT
>TRBD2|TRBJ2-7|-|TRBV4-3
CASSQDFTSGVREQYF
TGCGCCAGCAGCCAAGATTTTACTAGCGGGGTTCGCGAGCAGTACTTC
>TRBD2|TRBJ2-1|few|TRBV9
CASSVEGTSSNEQFF
TGTGCCAGCAGCGTAGAGGGGACTAGCAGCAATGAGCAGTTCTTC
>TRBD1|TRBJ2-3|-|TRBV5-1
CASGQGPDTQYF
TGCGCCAGCGGACAGGGTCCAGATACGCAGTATTTT
>-|TRBJ2-1|-|TRBV10-3
CAINGGVSYNEQFF
TGTGCCATCAATGGCGGGGTTTCCTACAATGAGCAGTTCTTC
>-|TRBJ2-5|-|TRBV15
CATSTLGGSQETQYF
TGTGCCACCAGCACTTTAGGGGGGAGCCAAGAGACCCAGTACTTC
>-|TRBJ2-7|few|TRBV27
CASSFDRNSYEQYF
TGTGCCAGCAGTTTTGACAGAAACTCCTACGAGCAGTACTTC
>-|TRBJ1-5|few|TRBV7-6
CASSLTPMIDQPQHF
TGTGCCAGCAGCTTAACCCCTATGATCGATCAGCCCCAGCATTTT
>TRBD1|TRBJ2-7|few|TRBV2
CASITDSGTVSYEQYF
TGTGCCAGTATAACGGACTCCGGGACAGTCTCCTACGAGCAGTACTTC